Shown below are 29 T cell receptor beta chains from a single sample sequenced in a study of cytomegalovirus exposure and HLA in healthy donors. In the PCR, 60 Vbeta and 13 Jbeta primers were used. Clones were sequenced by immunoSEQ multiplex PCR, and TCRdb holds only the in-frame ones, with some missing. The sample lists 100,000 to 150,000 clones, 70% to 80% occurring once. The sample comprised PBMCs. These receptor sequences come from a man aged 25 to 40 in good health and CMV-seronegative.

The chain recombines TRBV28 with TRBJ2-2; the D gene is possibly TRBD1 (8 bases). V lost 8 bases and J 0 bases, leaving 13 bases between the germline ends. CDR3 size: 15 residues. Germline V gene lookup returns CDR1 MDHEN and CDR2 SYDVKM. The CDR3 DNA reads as TGTGCCAGCGGCGGGGGACAGGCGAACACCGGGGAGCTGTTTTTT. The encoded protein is CASGGGQANTGELFF. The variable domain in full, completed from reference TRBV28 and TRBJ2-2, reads DVKVTQSSRYLVKRTGEKVFLECVQDMDHENMFWYRQDPGLGLRLIYFSYDVKMKEKGDIPEGYSVSREKKERFSLILESASTNQTSMYLCASGGGQANTGELFFGEGSRLTVL.

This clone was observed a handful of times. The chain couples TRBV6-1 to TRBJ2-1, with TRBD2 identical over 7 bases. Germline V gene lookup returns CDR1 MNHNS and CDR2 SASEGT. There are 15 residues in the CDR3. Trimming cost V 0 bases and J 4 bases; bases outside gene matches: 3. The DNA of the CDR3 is TGTGCCAGCAGTGAAGCGGGGGGGTGGTACAATGAGCAGTTCTTC. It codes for CASSEAGGWYNEQFF.

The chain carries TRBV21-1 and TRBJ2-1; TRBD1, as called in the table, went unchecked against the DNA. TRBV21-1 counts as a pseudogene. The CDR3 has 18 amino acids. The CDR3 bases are TGTGCCAGCAGCTCCCCGGGACAGGGGGATGGGGCCTACAATGAGCAGTTCTTC. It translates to CASSSPGQGDGAYNEQFF.

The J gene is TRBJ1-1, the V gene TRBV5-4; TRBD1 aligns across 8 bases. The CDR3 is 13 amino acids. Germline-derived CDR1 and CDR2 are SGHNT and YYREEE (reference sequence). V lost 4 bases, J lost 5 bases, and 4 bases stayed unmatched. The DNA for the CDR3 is TGTGCCAGCAGCCAGGACAGGGTAACTGAAGCTTTCTTT. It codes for CASSQDRVTEAFF.

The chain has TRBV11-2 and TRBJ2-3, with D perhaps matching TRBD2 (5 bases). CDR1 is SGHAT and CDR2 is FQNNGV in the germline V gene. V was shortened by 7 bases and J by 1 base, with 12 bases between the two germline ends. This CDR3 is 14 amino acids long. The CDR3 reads CASTGIAGTDTQYF. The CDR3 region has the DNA TGTGCCAGCACCGGGATCGCGGGCACAGATACGCAGTATTTT.

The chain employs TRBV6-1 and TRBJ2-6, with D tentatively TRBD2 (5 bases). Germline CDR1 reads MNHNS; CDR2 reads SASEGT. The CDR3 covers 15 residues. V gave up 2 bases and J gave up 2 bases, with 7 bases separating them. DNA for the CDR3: TGTGCCAGCAGTGAATCGAGGGCTGGGGCCAACGTCCTGACTTTC. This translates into CASSESRAGANVLTF.

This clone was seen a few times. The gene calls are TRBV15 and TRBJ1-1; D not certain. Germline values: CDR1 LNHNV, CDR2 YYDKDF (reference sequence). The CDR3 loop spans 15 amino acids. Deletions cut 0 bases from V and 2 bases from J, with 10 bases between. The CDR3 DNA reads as TGTGCCACCAGCAGAGATAAGGGAGTTAACACTGAAGCTTTCTTT. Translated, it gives CATSRDKGVNTEAFF.

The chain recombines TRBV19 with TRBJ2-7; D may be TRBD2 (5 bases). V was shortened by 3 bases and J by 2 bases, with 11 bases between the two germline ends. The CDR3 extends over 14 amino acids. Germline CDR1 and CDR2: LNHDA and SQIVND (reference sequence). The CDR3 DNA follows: TGTGCCAGTAGTATCGACGGAGGTCCCTACGAGCAGTACTTC. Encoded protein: CASSIDGGPYEQYF.

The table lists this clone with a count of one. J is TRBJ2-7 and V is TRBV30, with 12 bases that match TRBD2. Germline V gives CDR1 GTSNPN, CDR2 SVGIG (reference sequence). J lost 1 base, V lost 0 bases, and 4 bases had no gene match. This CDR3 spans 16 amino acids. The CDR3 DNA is TGTGCCTGGAGTGTACACGGACTAGCGGGGTCCTACGAGCAGTACTTC. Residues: CAWSVHGLAGSYEQYF. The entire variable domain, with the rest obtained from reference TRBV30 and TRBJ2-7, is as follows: SQTIHQWPATLVQPVGSPLSLECTVEGTSNPNLYWYRQAAGRGLQLLFYSVGIGQISSEVPQNLSASRPQDRQFILSSKKLLLSDSGFYLCAWSVHGLAGSYEQYFGPGTRLTVT.

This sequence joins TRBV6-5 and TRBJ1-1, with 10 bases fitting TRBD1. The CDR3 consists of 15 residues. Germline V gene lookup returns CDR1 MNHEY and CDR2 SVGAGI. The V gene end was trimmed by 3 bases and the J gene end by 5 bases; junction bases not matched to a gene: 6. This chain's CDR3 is CASSYSTGGRTEAFF. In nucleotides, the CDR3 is TGTGCCAGCAGTTATTCGACAGGGGGCCGGACTGAAGCTTTCTTT.

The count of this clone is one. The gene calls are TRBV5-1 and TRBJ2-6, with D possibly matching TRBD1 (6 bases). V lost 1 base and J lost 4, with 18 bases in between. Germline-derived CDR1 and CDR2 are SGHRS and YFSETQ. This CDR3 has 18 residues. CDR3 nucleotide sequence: TGCGCCAGCAGCTTGTCCCCCCAGGGGCCGGGGGGGGCCAACGTCCTGACTTTC. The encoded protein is CASSLSPQGPGGANVLTF. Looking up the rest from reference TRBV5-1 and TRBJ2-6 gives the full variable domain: KAGVTQTPRYLIKTRGQQVTLSCSPISGHRSVSWYQQTPGQGLQFLFEYFSETQRNKGNFPGRFSGRQFSNSRSEMNVSTLELGDSALYLCASSLSPQGPGGANVLTFGAGSRLTVL.

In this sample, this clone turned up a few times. In DNA form, the CDR3 reads TGTGCCAGCTCGGGAGGGACTGATCGCGAGCAGTACTTC. Its protein is CASSGGTDREQYF. The chain recombines TRBV18 with TRBJ2-7; the match to TRBD2 covers 7 bases. The CDR3 contains 13 residues. The junction had 8 bases not matched to a gene; V was cut back by 6 bases and J by 6 bases. Germline lookup yields CDR1 KGHSH and CDR2 LQKENI.

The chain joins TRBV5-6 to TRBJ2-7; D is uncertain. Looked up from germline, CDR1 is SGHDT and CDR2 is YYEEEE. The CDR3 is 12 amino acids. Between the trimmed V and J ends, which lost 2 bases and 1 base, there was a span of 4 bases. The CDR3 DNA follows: TGTGCCAGCAGCTTACTGTCCTACGAGCAGTACTTC. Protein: CASSLLSYEQYF.

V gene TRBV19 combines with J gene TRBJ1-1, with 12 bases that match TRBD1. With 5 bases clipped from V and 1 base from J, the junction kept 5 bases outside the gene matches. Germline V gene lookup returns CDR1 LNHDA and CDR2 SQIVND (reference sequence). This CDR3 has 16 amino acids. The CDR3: CASSRGQGAGNTEAFF. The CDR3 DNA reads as TGTGCCAGTAGTCGGGGACAGGGGGCAGGGAACACTGAAGCTTTCTTT.

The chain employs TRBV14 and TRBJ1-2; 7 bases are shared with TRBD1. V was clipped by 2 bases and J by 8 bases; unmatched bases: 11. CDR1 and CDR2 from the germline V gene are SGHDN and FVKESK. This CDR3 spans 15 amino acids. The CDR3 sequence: CASSQLSTGNVGYTF. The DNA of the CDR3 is TGTGCCAGCAGCCAATTGTCGACAGGGAATGTCGGCTACACCTTC.

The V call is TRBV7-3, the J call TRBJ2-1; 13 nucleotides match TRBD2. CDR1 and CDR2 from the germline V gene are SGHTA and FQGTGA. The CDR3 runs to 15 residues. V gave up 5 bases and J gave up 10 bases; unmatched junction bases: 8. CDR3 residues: CASSRGLAGLGEQFF. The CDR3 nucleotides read TGTGCCAGCAGCCGGGGACTAGCGGGGCTTGGCGAGCAGTTCTTC.

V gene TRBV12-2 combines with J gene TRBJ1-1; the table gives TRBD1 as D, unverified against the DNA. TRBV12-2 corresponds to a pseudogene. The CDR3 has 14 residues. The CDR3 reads CASRLKWAYTEAFF. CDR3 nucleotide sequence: TGTGCAAGTCGCTTAAAGTGGGCGTACACTGAAGCTTTCTTT.

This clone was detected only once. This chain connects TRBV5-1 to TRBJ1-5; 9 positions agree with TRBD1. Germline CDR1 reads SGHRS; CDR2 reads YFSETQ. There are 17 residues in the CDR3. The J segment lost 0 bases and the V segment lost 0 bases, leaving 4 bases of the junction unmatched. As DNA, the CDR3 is TGCGCCAGCAGCTTGGGGGACAGGGCGGATAGCAATCAGCCCCAGCATTTT. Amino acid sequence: CASSLGDRADSNQPQHF.

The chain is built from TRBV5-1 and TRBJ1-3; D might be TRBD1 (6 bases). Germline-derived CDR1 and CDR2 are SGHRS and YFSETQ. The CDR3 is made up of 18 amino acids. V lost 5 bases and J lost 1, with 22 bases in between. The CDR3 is CASSFGQSLTASGNTIYF. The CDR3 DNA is TGCGCCAGCAGTTTTGGACAGTCGCTCACCGCGTCTGGAAACACCATATATTTT.

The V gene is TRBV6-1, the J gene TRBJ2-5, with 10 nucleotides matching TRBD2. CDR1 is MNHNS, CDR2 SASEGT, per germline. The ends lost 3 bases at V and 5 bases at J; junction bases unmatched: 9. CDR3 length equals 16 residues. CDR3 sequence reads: CASSDFLAGAGETQYF. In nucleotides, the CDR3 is TGTGCCAGCAGTGACTTTCTAGCGGGAGCTGGGGAGACCCAGTACTTC.

CDR3 in DNA: TGTGCCAGCTCACCGGGGACAGGGAGCGGCCGCGAAGCTTTCTTT. Translating gives CASSPGTGSGREAFF. The chain carries TRBV18 and TRBJ1-1; 9 nucleotides match TRBD1. The CDR3 spans 15 residues. The germline CDR1 and CDR2 sequences are KGHSH and LQKENI. Unmatched junction bases numbered 10, after V lost 3 bases and J lost 8 bases.

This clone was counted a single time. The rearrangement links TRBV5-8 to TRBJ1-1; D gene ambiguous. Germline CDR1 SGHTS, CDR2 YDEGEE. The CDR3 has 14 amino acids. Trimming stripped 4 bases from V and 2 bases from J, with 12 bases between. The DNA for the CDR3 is TGTGCCAGCAGCCCCTATCCCTCAAACACTGAAGCTTTCTTT. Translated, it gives CASSPYPSNTEAFF.

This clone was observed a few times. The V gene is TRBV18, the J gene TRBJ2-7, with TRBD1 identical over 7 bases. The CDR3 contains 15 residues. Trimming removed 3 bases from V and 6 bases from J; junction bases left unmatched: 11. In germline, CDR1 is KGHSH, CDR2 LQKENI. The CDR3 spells CASSPPRQGPLEQYF. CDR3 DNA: TGTGCCAGCTCACCTCCTAGACAGGGCCCACTCGAGCAGTACTTC.

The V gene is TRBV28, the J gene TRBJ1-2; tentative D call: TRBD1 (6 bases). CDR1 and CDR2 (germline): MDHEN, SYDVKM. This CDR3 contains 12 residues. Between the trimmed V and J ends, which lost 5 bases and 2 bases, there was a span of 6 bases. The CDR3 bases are TGTGCCAGCAGTGGACAGAACTATGGCTACACCTTC. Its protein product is CASSGQNYGYTF.

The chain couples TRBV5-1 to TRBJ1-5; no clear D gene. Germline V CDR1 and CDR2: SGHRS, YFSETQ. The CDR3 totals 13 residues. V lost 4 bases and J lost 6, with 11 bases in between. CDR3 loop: CASSPEGSQPQHF. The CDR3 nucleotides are TGCGCCAGCAGCCCGGAGGGAAGTCAGCCCCAGCATTTT.

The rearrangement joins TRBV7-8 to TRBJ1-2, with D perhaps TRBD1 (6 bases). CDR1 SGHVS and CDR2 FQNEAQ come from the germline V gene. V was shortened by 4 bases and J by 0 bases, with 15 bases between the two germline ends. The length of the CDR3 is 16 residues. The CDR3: CASSSLPRGTNYGYTF. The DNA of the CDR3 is TGTGCCAGCAGCTCCCTGCCCAGGGGTACTAACTATGGCTACACCTTC.

Here the CDR3 reads CASRTGYYGYTF. CDR3 DNA: TGTGCCAGCAGAACAGGGTACTATGGCTACACCTTC. This chain connects TRBV6-5 to TRBJ1-2; TRBD1 is a possible D gene (6 bases). Germline V gene lookup returns CDR1 MNHEY and CDR2 SVGAGI. V was shortened by 6 bases and J by 3 bases, with 8 bases between the two germline ends. The CDR3 covers 12 residues.

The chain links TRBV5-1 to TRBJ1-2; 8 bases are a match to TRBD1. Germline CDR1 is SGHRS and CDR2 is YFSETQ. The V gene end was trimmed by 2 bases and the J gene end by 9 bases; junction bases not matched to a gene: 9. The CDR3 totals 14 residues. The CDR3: CASSFPDRGGSYTF. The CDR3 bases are TGCGCCAGCAGCTTCCCAGACAGGGGCGGGAGCTACACCTTC.

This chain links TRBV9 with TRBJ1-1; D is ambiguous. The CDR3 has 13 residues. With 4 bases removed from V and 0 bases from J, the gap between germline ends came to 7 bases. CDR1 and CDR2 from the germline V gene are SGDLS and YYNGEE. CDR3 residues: CASSSRMNTEAFF. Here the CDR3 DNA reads TGTGCCAGCAGCTCCAGAATGAACACTGAAGCTTTCTTT.